This TCR beta chain is drawn from a study of CD8+ T cells in alopecia areata (dated by TCRdb to 2017 to 2018). Study-wide context: Treated patients were enrolled in an open-label pilot trial of oral tofacitinib, 5 to 10 mg twice daily, for moderate-to-severe alopecia areata. Patients stayed on tofacitinib for 6 to 18 months and then had 6 months of follow-up off drug so that delayed response and recurrence could be assessed. The SALT score, which quantifies the percentage of affected scalp surface area, was used to measure disease severity in treated patients. In both human patients and the C3H/HeJ mouse model, the study applied high-throughput TCRbeta sequencing to look at T cell clonal expansion in alopecia areata. Human TCRbeta sequencing covered scalp tissue and sorted CD4+ and CD8+ peripheral blood T cells from patchy and totalis/universalis alopecia areata patients and healthy controls. Biopsies were taken from tofacitinib-treated patients at baseline and at 4 and 24 weeks of treatment, and a later scalp biopsy was taken in several of the tofacitinib-treated patients. Scalp clonality was compared among normal scalp (n=4), patchy alopecia areata scalp (n=8), and alopecia totalis/universalis scalp (n=8). RNA was extracted with the PAXgene miRNA kit for fixed scalp, the miRNeasy kit for PBMCs, and the RNeasy kit for mouse skin. immunoSEQ multiplex PCR using 35 Vbeta forward primers and 13 Jbeta reverse primers was used to amplify TCRbeta CDR3 regions.

V was cut back by 5 bases and J by 7 bases, leaving a gap of 15 bases between them. The CDR3 goes from the cysteine to the phenylalanine over 14 residues. Solely the CDR3 DNA is kept, with 42 bases framed from the first base. Based on the germline V gene, the CDR1 and CDR2 sequences are MRHNA and SNTAGT. Results and caveats for the whole study, not just this receptor: Compared with mice, TCR sequences shared between patients were less clear, possibly partly because of HLA diversity across the patient population. Unlike mouse skin, which is dominated by gammadelta T cells, normal human skin has resident alphabeta T cells that are also sequenced, and this complicates analysis of the scalp TCR repertoire. Compared with normal scalp, lesional scalp had higher clonality and more expanded CD8+ clones, particularly in alopecia totalis/universalis, a pattern that suggests antigenic drive. Because the treated cohort was small and had just a single nonresponder, larger studies are needed to establish links between baseline CD8+ expansion and response. Tofacitinib significantly decreased scalp clonality and the number of expanded CD8+ clones among the top 100 scalp clones. During tofacitinib treatment, many expanded lesional clones stuck around in both scalp and blood, and this persistence may partly explain why relapse happens after treatment is stopped.

Library creation used the immunoSEQ multiplex PCR assay. RNA was extracted from all samples and reverse transcribed into cDNA as template for TCR sequencing. SuperScript III was used to make first-strand cDNA, primed with a 2:1 mix of oligo-dT and random hexamers. Amplification bias was assessed with a synthetic immune receptor repertoire, and residual bias was removed computationally. Turning to the authors' computational methods: Raw reads were preprocessed to remove errors, and CDR3 was defined by IMGT conventions from the conserved cysteine to phenylalanine. Clonality was calculated as 1 minus Shannon entropy normalized by log2 of the number of productive unique TCRs. Whether each scalp clone was CD4 or CD8 was inferred by checking scalp TCRbeta sequences against the CD4 and CD8 repertoires from sorted blood. As stored in TCRdb, this immuneACCESS dataset retains in-frame rearrangements with V and J assigned. A fraction of the clones does not appear; measured against another copy, unresolved V genes explain less than half of the discrepancy, and the remainder lacks a known reason. That table furnishes V, J and clone size, whereas the DNA furnished D and trimming. For this sample there are several thousand clones; roughly 60% appear just once. About 10% of the sample lies in the top ten.

This specimen's time point label, interpreted: roughly 27 days on oral tofacitinib. The sample's treatment or condition label is to be understood as: oral pan-JAK inhibitor, 5-10 mg twice daily. Lesional scalp punch biopsies and peripheral blood were obtained from alopecia areata patients. Human scalp biopsies were immediately fixed in PAXgene tissue containers. A note on this clone: The target of this receptor is not known. Base qualities are missing; no much larger clone stands one base away.

The TCR was taken from a human donor with alopecia areata. Specimen: skin, collected at week 4, from a patient treated with tofacitinib. This chain joins TRBV6-4 to TRBJ2-1, with the D assignment possibly TRBD1 or TRBD2, given 5 matching bases for each. The sequence in DNA is TGTGCCAGCAGTACCGGGACGGCCATAAATGAGCAGTTCTTC. Translation gives CASSTGTAINEQFF.